The 5 T cell receptor beta chains below come from one sample, sequenced in a study of blood T cells in healthy people across ages. Then a second PCR, running roughly 6 to 12 cycles, was carried out with a sample-barcoded 5' primer and a J-beta primer mix. TCRdb re-analysed the 5' RACE reads in MiXCR, keeping a single row per CDR3 protein. Among about 770,000 distinct CDR3 sequences, approximately 48% were seen once, and the ten largest hold about 19%. Sequenced sample: blood. All receptors come from a man aged 60 to 69 in good health.

This clonotype was counted a few times. This rearrangement joins TRBV2 to TRBJ2-6; D gene unclear. The CDR3 has 13 amino acids. CDR1 SNHLY and CDR2 FYNNEI come from the germline V gene. The V end lost 7 bases, the J end lost 2 bases, and 6 bases lay between the germline ends. The CDR3 is CASNRAGANVLTF. CDR3 sequence (DNA): TGTGCCAGCAATAGGGCTGGGGCCAACGTCCTGACTTTC.

There are a few counts of this clonotype. The chain has TRBV6-2 or TRBV6-3 and TRBJ1-6; D is perhaps TRBD1 (5 bases). This CDR3 contains 14 residues. V lost 3 bases and J lost 9, with 12 bases in between. The V gene's germline CDR1 is MNHEY and CDR2 SVGEGT. CDR3 protein: CASSYDRFGSPLHF. The CDR3 coding sequence is TGTGCCAGCAGTTATGACAGATTCGGTTCACCCCTCCACTTT.

The rearrangement uses TRBV5-1 and TRBJ2-7; no definite D call. Germline CDR1 reads SGHRS; CDR2 reads YFSETQ. The germline V and J ends were trimmed by 0 bases and 5 bases, with 6 bases remaining between them. The length of the CDR3 is 12 residues. The CDR3 region is CASSLDVDEQYF. CDR3 bases: TGCGCCAGCAGCTTGGATGTGGACGAGCAGTACTTC.

The chain couples TRBV4-3 to TRBJ2-2; D could derive from TRBD1 or TRBD2 (5 bases each). The CDR3 extends over 15 amino acids. V was pared by 0 bases and J by 4 bases, with 9 bases between. Germline V CDR1 and CDR2: LGHNA, YSLEER. DNA of the CDR3: TGCGCCAGCAGCCAAGATGGGGGTCGCACCGGGGAGCTGTTTTTT. Its translation is CASSQDGGRTGELFF.

This clonotype turned up a few times. CDR3 amino acids: CASSLASLGQGQAFF. Written as DNA, the CDR3 is TGTGCCAGCAGCTTAGCTAGTCTAGGACAGGGTCAAGCTTTCTTT. This chain links TRBV7-2 with TRBJ1-1, with 8 nucleotides matching TRBD1. CDR1 SGHTA and CDR2 FQGNSA come from the germline V gene. The CDR3 runs to 15 residues. J lost 9 bases, V lost 0 bases, and 9 bases had no gene match.